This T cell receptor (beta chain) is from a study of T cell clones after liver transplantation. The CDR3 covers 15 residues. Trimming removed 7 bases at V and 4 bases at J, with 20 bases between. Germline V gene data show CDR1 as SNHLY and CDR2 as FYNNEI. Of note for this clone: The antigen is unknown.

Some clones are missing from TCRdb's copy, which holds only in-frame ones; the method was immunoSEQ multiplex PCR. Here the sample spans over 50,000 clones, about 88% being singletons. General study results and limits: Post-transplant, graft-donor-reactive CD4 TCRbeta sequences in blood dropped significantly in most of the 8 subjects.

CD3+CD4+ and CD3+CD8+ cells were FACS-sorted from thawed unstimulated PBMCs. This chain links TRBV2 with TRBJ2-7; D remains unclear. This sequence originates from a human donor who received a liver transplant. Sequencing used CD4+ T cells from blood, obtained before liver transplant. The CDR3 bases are TGTGCCAGCATCTTTGAGGCCCTTAGTAGGTACGAGCAGTACTTC. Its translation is CASIFEALSRYEQYF.